The table lists the clone carrying this T cell receptor beta chain with a few counts. No antigen is known for it. The authors made TCR beta libraries by quantitative 5'-RACE with molecular barcodes. TCRdb re-derived calls from the 5' RACE reads in MiXCR, one entry per CDR3 protein. Of some 840,000 distinct CDR3 sequences listed, 12% are singletons. These data come from a study of CD8 T cells in ankylosing spondylitis. Study-wide points: Relatively scarce in peripheral blood, disease-linked clones were CD8+. A TCR beta motif of about eight highly homologous variants appeared characteristic of ankylosing spondylitis blood.

V was shortened by 0 bases and J by 2 bases, with 11 bases between the two germline ends. The CDR3 is made up of 16 amino acids. CDR1 and CDR2 from the germline V gene are DFQATT and SNEGSKA (reference sequence). What was sequenced was blood, either unsorted or a sorted T cell fraction (not recorded which). This clonotype was obtained from a male donor with ankylosing spondylitis. The V call is TRBV20-1, the J call TRBJ2-6, with D tentatively TRBD2 (5 bases). The CDR3 sequence: CSARDLLATGANVLTF. The CDR3 region has the DNA TGCAGTGCTAGAGACCTCCTAGCTACTGGGGCCAACGTCCTGACTTTC.